This T cell receptor (beta chain) was sequenced during a study of blood T cell repertoires in COVID-19. Germline values: CDR1 LNHDA, CDR2 SQIVND (reference sequence). The CDR3 sequence is 13 residues long. Between the trimmed V and J ends, which lost 5 bases and 0 bases, there was a span of 5 bases. This table comes from immunoSEQ multiplex PCR, and its TCRdb copy is limited to in-frame clones, with some not included. The sample shows approximately 120,000 clones, over 70% of them seen only once. This receptor was obtained from a man older than 75 with active or convalescent COVID-19. The specimen sequenced was peripheral blood. The chain has TRBV19 and TRBJ1-5; D gene unclear. CDR3 in amino acids: CASSRNSNQPQHF. The CDR3 DNA is TGTGCCAGTAGTCGTAATAGCAATCAGCCCCAGCATTTT.